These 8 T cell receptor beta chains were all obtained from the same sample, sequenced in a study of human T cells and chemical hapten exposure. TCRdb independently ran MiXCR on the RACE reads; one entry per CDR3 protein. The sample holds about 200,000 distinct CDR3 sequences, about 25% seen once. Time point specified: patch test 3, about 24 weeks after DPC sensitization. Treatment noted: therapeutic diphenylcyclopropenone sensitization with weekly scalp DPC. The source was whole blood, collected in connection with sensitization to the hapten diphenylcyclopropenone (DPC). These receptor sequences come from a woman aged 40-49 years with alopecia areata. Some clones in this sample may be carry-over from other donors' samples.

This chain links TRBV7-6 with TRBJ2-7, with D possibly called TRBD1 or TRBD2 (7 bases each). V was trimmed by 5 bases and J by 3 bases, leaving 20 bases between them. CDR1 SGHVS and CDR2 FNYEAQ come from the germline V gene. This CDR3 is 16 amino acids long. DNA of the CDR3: TGTGCCAGCAGCCCCCAGGGGGGGGGGGTTCTCTACGAGCAGTACTTC. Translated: CASSPQGGGVLYEQYF.

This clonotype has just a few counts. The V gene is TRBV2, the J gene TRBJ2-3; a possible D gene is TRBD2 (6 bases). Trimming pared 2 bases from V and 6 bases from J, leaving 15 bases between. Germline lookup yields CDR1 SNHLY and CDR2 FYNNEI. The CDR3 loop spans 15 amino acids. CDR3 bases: TGTGCCAGCAGTGAACTGGGGACTGGCGCGGATACGCAGTATTTT. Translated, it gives CASSELGTGADTQYF. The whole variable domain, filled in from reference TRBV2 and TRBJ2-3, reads EPEVTQTPSHQVTQMGQEVILRCVPISNHLYFYWYRQILGQKVEFLVSFYNNEISEKSEIFDDQFSVERPDGSNFTLKIRSTKLEDSAMYFCASSELGTGADTQYFGPGTRLTVL.

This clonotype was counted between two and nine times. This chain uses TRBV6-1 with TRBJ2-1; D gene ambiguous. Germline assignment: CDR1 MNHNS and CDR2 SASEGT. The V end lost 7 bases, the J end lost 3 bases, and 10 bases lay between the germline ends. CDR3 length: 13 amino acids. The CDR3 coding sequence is TGTGCCAGCATTGACACCAACTACAATGAGCAGTTCTTC. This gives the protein CASIDTNYNEQFF.

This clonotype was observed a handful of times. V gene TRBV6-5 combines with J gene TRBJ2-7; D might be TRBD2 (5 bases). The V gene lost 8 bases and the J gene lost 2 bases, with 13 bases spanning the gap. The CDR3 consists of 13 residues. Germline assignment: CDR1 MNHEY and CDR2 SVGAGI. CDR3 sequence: CASQAVGAYEQYF. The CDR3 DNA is TGTGCCAGCCAGGCAGTCGGGGCCTACGAGCAGTACTTC.

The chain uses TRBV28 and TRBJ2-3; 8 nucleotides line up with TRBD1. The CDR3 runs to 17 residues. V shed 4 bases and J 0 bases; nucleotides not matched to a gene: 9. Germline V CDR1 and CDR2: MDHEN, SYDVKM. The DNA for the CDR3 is TGTGCCAGCAGTTACTCCGGGACAGGAGCTAGCACAGATACGCAGTATTTT. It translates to CASSYSGTGASTDTQYF.

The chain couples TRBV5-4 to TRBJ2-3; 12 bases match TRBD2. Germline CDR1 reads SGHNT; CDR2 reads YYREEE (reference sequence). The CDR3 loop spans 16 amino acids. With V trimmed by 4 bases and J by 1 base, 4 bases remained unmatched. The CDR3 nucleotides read TGTGCCAGCAGCCTACGACTAGCGGGAGGCACAGATACGCAGTATTTT. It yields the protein CASSLRLAGGTDTQYF.

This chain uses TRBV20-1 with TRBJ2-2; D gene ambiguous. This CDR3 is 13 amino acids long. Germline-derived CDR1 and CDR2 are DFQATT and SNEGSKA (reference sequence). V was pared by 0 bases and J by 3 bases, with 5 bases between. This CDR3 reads CSARDHDTGELFF. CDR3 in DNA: TGCAGTGCTAGAGATCATGACACCGGGGAGCTGTTTTTT.

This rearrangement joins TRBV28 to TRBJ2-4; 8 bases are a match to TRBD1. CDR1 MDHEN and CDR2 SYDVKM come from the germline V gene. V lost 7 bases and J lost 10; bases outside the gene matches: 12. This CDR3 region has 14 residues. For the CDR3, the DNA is TGTGCCAGCACCATAGACAGGGGACGGGGGATTCAGTACTTC. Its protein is CASTIDRGRGIQYF.